The following is a T cell receptor (beta chain) sequence with its context. The target of this receptor is not known. The input lacks base qualities; no much larger clone sits a single base away. The data derive from a study of cytomegalovirus exposure and HLA in healthy donors (dated by TCRdb to 2016 to 2017). About the investigation overall: An earlier analysis of under 600 of the donors reported about 250 Gb of sequence data and roughly 110 million unique TCR beta sequences from roughly 200 million T cells. About 300 gigabases of sequencing data and 80 million or so unique TCR sequences were included in an early release covering about 700 HLA-typed donors. Among the 398 genotyped donors, under 90% belonged to the genetic ancestry cluster associated with self-reported Caucasian donors. The study aimed to test whether cataloging public T cell receptors could reveal signatures of past pathogen exposure. The study profiled the T cell repertoires of 500 to 800 subjects by immunosequencing and related them to cytomegalovirus serostatus. A separate validation cohort of 90 to 150 different subjects was used in addition to the 666-subject first cohort. High-throughput TCR immunosequencing, statistical association of individual TCRs with disease status, and machine learning were combined to predict cytomegalovirus infection status. A later analysis re-examined previously published TCR beta repertoires from over 500 donors and added high-resolution HLA genotyping to investigate patterns of TCR occurrence. In the later analysis, no new phenotypic data were used to find candidate immune exposures; instead, reliance was placed on TCR beta sequences and their occurrence across donors. An earlier analysis of roughly 580 of the donors used high-throughput TCR beta sequencing to judge whether each TCR beta V gene segment behaved as functional or pseudogenic. Donor age, sex, ethnicity and CMV serostatus were compiled together with the repertoire data. A later genetic analysis took genome-wide SNP genotypes for about 65% of the roughly 670 donors and used that subset as a discovery cohort. All discovery cohort repertoires had been generated using a single sequencing platform. Both class I and class II loci were covered by HLA typing, at four-digit resolution. The number of donors typed differed by locus, with roughly 620-630 for A, B, C, DRB1 and DQB1, more than 500 for DQA1, some 570 for DPA1, and over 400 for DPB1. Because of strong linkage in the cohort, roughly 5 DR-DQ haplotypes were treated as single units for association and clustering. Across some 400 genotyped donors of the cohort, an average of about 240,000 unique TCR beta nucleotide sequences per donor were sequenced, and roughly 17% of those sequences were non-productive. Study-wide conclusions, independent of this receptor: The authors suggested that the approach could potentially be generalized to other disease states and immunological phenotypes. A cluster of highly shared sequence variants was judged likely to be a technical artifact of the sequencing pipeline. Broadly in line with IMGT annotations, most TCR beta V segments showed up in productive rearrangements about 90% or about 30% of the time in an earlier analysis of 450 to 600 of the donors. Roughly uniform sequencing depth across donors was assumed in presence/absence analyses, although this assumption may not hold. A later genetic analysis associated a missense DCLRE1C variant with V-gene and J-gene trimming of TCR beta chains, and an independent cohort replicated the association. HLA typing was unavailable for some donors at each locus, so association tests used only the typed subset. A further reported finding was that TCR beta sequences accurately predicted the HLA-A and HLA-B alleles for most subjects in the first cohort. A later analysis found that TCR association rates varied across HLA loci, with DRB1 alleles showing the most associated TCRs and HLA-C alleles the fewest. According to a later genetic analysis, donors in an Asian-associated ancestry cluster had fewer N-insertions in productive TCRs than the roughly 700-donor mean. While some public TCRs were present in many individuals, most TCR sequences turned up only very rarely across donors. A later analysis reported that several top co-occurrence clusters appeared linked to parvovirus B19, influenza, CMV and Epstein-Barr virus. Because the 87-base-pair reads could not distinguish some IMGT-functional V segments, including TRBV6-2 and TRBV6-3, those segments were excluded. In the study, 164 TCR beta chains were listed as associated with cytomegalovirus. In both the original and validation cohorts, the classifier was reported to diagnose cytomegalovirus status with high specificity and sensitivity. A few of the identified cytomegalovirus-associated TCR beta chains were confirmed in vitro to be specific for cytomegalovirus antigens. This cohort had only TCR beta chains sequenced, and the lack of alpha or paired-chain data limited which features could be detected. A later analysis associated 15,000 to 20,000 TCR beta sequences with specific HLA alleles at a false discovery rate of 0.05. Correlated functional status among segregating V segments might be attributable to linkage disequilibrium, but an unknown experimental factor could not be ruled out. Because counts were too low, seventeen rarely observed V segments, including chromosome 9 orphons, were left out of the earlier analysis of some 600 of the donors. For the cohort, immune exposure information was limited to CMV serostatus. Assigning TCR associations to individual alleles was difficult when HLA alleles, especially DR and DQ, strongly co-occurred. A later analysis found that HLA-associated TCR beta chains were more clonally expanded and had lower generation probabilities than equally common non-associated chains. Most CMV-associated TCR beta chains appeared to be HLA-restricted in a later analysis, and the HLA associations seemed to be driven largely by CMV exposure.

The cohort was made up of 500 to 850 healthy bone marrow donors. At the time of sampling, every cohort member was nominally healthy, though immune exposures that went unrecorded were likely present. The donor tested CMV seropositive, placing the donor among the 310 or so seropositive members of the cohort. Every donor gave a peripheral blood sample, and the peripheral blood mononuclear cells from that sample were used for TCR beta sequencing. Genomic DNA was extracted from the blood cell samples with the Qiagen DNeasy Blood Extraction Kit. The cysteine opens and the phenylalanine closes a CDR3 of 11 amino acids. Only the CDR3 part of the read is kept: 33 bases, read in frame from the first base. Looking up the germline V gene yields CDR1 MDHEN and CDR2 SYDVKM. The junction carries 10 bases between V and J, which are trimmed by 6 bases and 8 bases respectively. The library was generated by the immunoSEQ multiplex PCR assay. A mixture of 60 forward primers for TCR Vbeta segments and 13 reverse primers for TCR Jbeta segments was used in the multiplex PCR. Amplification of the CDR3 region of rearranged TCR beta genes was performed with a multiplex PCR assay on genomic DNA. On the Illumina HiSeq System, the amplified TCR beta libraries were sequenced as 87-base-pair reads. Concerning the study's data processing: A later analysis tallied around 82 million unique TCR beta chains across the 640 or so repertoires, and approximately 12 million of those chains were shared by two or more donors. Raw reads were error-corrected and collapsed into unique sequences with a nearest-neighbor algorithm that merged closely related sequences to remove PCR and sequencing errors. To assign V, D and J gene segments, CDR3 sequences were aligned to IMGT reference sequences. For a sequence to be retained, a match of at least six nucleotides to both a V gene segment and a J gene segment was required. A rearrangement counted as productive if the CDR3 had no stop codons and remained in frame with V and J, and every other rearrangement counted as non-productive. CDR3 was defined according to IMGT convention as the region running from the second conserved V-encoded cysteine to the conserved J-encoded phenylalanine. The earlier analysis of about 570 of the donors excluded any sequence lacking an unambiguous match to a single V gene segment. In an earlier analysis of a few hundred of the donors, V segments were called functional above 56.7% productive rearrangements and were called segregating when the between-donor standard deviation exceeded 5%. To diagnose cytomegalovirus status from the catalog of TCR beta chain sequences, a statistical classification framework was built. A later analysis assigned V and J genes by comparing TCR nucleotide sequences with IMGT/GENE-DB human TR gene sequences. Using the TCRdist pipeline, a later analysis assigned CDR3 sequences along with most-parsimonious VDJ recombination scenarios. In a later analysis, every TCR beta chain was defined by the combination of its CDR3 amino acid sequence and its V-gene family, and reads without a unique V-gene family were dropped. To address suspected cross-contamination and a sequencing artifact, a later analysis removed 550 to 750 highly shared, low-generation-probability nucleotide sequences. In a later analysis, a clonal expansion index for each public chain was calculated from normalized within-repertoire ranks of inferred template counts. In a later analysis, generation probabilities were computed with a VDJ recombination model fitted to out-of-frame rearrangements, and the resulting probabilities were checked against IGoR. In a later analysis, TCR-TCR, TCR-HLA and TCR-CMV co-occurrence was scored with hypergeometric tests, and a repertoire-size bias correction was applied to TCR pairs. False discovery rates were estimated in a later analysis by permuting HLA or CMV assignments 20 times. In a later analysis, co-occurring TCRs were grouped with DBSCAN, and TCRdist sequence similarity was added when clustering was performed within HLA-allele-positive subsets. For co-occurrence clustering, repertoires with fewer than 30,000 or more than 120,000 public chains were excluded, along with roughly 5 repertoires with anomalous nucleotide sharing. TCRdb stores this immuneACCESS table with in-frame sequences only. Part of the clones is absent; in the studies checked, under half of the shortfall reflects unresolved V genes, and no reason is known for the rest. V and J calls plus clone size are reproduced from that table; the DNA served to infer D and trimming. The sample yields some 150,000 clones; over 65% were counted once. More than 3.5% of the sample belongs to the ten largest clones.

The sample taken for sequencing was PBMCs. This clonotype originated in a young man in good health and CMV-seropositive. The chain was built from TRBV28 and TRBJ1-2; the D segment cannot be called with confidence. The CDR3 corresponds to CASSEPRGYTF. The nucleotides read TGTGCCAGCAGCGAACCGCGGGGCTACACCTTC.